This TCR beta chain was retrieved from a study of T cells after yellow fever vaccination. Findings and caveats of the study: From the bulk population, abundant clonotypes could contaminate and appear within FACS-sorted repertoires. The secondary T-cell response peaked on day 5, not day 15, but was weaker.

The CDR3 runs to 13 residues. V shed 5 bases and J shed 2 bases, with 9 bases lying between them. Germline V CDR1 and CDR2: SGHTA, FQGNSA. Making TCR cDNA involved 5'RACE template switching, which added UMIs and a universal primer site. MiXCR, applied by TCRdb to the 5' RACE reads, yields one record per CDR3 protein. The profile shows 110,000 to 150,000 distinct CDR3 sequences, under 7% of them singletons. This clonotype was seen ten or more times. The antigen is not known. This rearrangement joins TRBV7-2 to TRBJ2-5, with D uncertain. The specimen comprised CD4+ T cells sorted from PBMCs, sampled 10 days after the yellow fever booster vaccination. This TCR derives from a man aged 25-45 years who received the YFV17D yellow fever vaccine. CDR3 loop: CASSTTWQETQYF. Written as DNA, the CDR3 is TGTGCCAGCAGCACAACGTGGCAAGAGACCCAGTACTTC.